Below, 9 T cell receptor beta chains from the same sample are listed, as sequenced in a study of shared clonotypes between healthy human individuals. The table came from immunoSEQ multiplex PCR; TCRdb's copy has only in-frame clones and leaves some out. The repertoire includes 500,000 to 650,000 clones, around three quarters of them detected once, and 12% sits in the top ten. Material for sequencing was PBMCs. Receptor source: a woman aged 40 to 50 in good health. Some clones in this sample may be carry-over from other donors' samples.

In its sample, this clone was seen a few times. The chain employs TRBV10-1 and TRBJ2-4; D remains ambiguous. V gave up 3 bases and J gave up 0 bases, with 12 bases separating them. CDR3 length equals 16 residues. Germline V lookup: CDR1 WNHNN, CDR2 SYGVQD (reference sequence). CDR3: CASSEFRDLAKNIQYF. The CDR3 nucleotides read TGCGCCAGCAGTGAATTTAGGGATCTAGCCAAAAACATTCAGTACTTC.

This rearrangement joins TRBV7-6 to TRBJ2-1, with 11 bases identical to TRBD2. Germline assignment: CDR1 SGHVS and CDR2 FNYEAQ. The CDR3 totals 15 residues. J lost 8 bases, V lost 4 bases, and 7 bases had no gene match. CDR3: CASSSIAGGPHEQFF. In nucleotides, the CDR3 is TGTGCCAGCAGCTCAATAGCGGGAGGGCCCCATGAGCAGTTCTTC.

The chain uses TRBV16 and TRBJ2-7; D is possibly TRBD1 or TRBD2 (5 bases each). There are 15 residues in the CDR3. The V gene's germline CDR1 is KGHSY and CDR2 FQNENV. Trimming shortened V by 4 bases and J by 5 bases, and 18 bases separated the two germline ends. CDR3 sequence (DNA): TGTGCCAGCAGCCGAGGGACCCCACGGTCGAACGAGCAGTACTTC. Translating gives CASSRGTPRSNEQYF.

The chain combines TRBV7-2 with TRBJ1-5; a weak D match, TRBD1 (6 bases). This CDR3 region has 13 residues. Between the trimmed V and J ends, which lost 6 bases and 1 base, there was a span of 7 bases. Germline V lookup: CDR1 SGHTA, CDR2 FQGNSA. CDR3 sequence: CASRGTSNQPQHF. CDR3 bases: TGTGCCAGCAGGGGGACAAGCAATCAGCCCCAGCATTTT.

The J gene is TRBJ2-5, the V gene TRBV5-1, with a tentative D call TRBD2 (6 bases). Germline CDR1 is SGHRS and CDR2 is YFSETQ. This CDR3 comprises 15 residues. Trimming took off 1 base at V and 4 bases at J, with 14 bases between the two ends. As DNA, the CDR3 is TGCGCCAGCAGCTTGATTGGGGGGATGAGAGAGACCCAGTACTTC. As protein: CASSLIGGMRETQYF.

The CDR3 DNA reads TGTGCCAGCACTGGTAACGGGAGAGGCAATGAGCAGTTCTTC. This codes for CASTGNGRGNEQFF. This sequence joins TRBV28 and TRBJ2-1; D possibly corresponds to TRBD2 (6 bases). V was clipped by 7 bases and J by 6 bases, with 16 bases between them. Germline assignment: CDR1 MDHEN and CDR2 SYDVKM. The length of the CDR3 is 14 residues.

The chain combines TRBV28 with TRBJ2-7, with D possibly being TRBD1 (5 bases). Germline CDR1 MDHEN, CDR2 SYDVKM. V was clipped by 5 bases and J by 0 bases, with 14 bases between them. CDR3 length equals 15 residues. CDR3 loop: CASSPTQRGSYEQYF. DNA for the CDR3: TGTGCCAGCAGTCCCACTCAAAGGGGCTCCTACGAGCAGTACTTC.

This clone has more than one count but fewer than ten. The CDR3 sequence: CASSWNPDYGYTF. In DNA form, the CDR3 reads TGTGCCAGCAGTTGGAATCCAGACTATGGCTACACCTTC. V is TRBV28 and J is TRBJ1-2, with D hard to call. The CDR3 totals 13 residues. V was cut by 4 bases and J by 3 bases, with 9 bases left in between. Germline loops: CDR1 MDHEN, CDR2 SYDVKM.

This chain links TRBV2 with TRBJ1-5; tentative D call: TRBD1 (5 bases). The V gene lost 3 bases and the J gene lost 6 bases, with 6 bases spanning the gap. Germline V gene lookup returns CDR1 SNHLY and CDR2 FYNNEI. The CDR3 covers 12 residues. This CDR3 is CASSDGGQPQHF. The DNA for the CDR3 is TGTGCCAGCAGTGATGGGGGTCAGCCCCAGCATTTT.